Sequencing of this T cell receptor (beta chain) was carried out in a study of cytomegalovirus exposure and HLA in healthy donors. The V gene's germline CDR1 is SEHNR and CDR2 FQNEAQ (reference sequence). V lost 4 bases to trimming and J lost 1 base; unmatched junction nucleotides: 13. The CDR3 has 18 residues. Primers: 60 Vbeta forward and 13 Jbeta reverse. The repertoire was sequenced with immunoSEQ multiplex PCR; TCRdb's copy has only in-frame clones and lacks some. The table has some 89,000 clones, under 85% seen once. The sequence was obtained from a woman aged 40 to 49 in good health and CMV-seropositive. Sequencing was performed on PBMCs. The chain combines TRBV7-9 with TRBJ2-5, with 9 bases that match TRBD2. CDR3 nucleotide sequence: TGTGCCAGCAGCTCTCTGGGGAACCTAGCGGGAACCCAAGAGACCCAGTACTTC. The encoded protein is CASSSLGNLAGTQETQYF.